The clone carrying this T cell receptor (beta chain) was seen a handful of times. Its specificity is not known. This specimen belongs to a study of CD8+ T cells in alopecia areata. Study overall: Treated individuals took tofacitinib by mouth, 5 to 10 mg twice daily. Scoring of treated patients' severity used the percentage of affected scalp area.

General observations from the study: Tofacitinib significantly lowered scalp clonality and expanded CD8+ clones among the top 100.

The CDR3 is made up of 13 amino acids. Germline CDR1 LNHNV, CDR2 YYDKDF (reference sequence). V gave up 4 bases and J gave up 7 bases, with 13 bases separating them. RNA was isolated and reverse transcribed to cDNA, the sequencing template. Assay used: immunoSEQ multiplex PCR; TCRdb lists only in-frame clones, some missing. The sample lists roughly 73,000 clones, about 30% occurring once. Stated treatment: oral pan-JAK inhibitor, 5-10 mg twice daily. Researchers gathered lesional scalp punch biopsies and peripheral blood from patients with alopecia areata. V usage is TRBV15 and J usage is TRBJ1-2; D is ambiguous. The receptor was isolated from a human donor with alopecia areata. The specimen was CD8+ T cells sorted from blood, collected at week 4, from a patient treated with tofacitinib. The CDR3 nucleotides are TGTGCCACCAGCAATCCCGGGGAACGTGGCTACACCTTC. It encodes CATSNPGERGYTF.